This is a list of T cell receptor beta chains from one sample in a study of cytomegalovirus exposure and HLA in healthy donors. Clones were sequenced by immunoSEQ multiplex PCR, and TCRdb holds only the in-frame ones, with some missing. The sample shows some 150,000 clones, roughly 80% of them seen only once. The sequenced material came from PBMCs. These receptors all come from a man aged 18 to 30 in good health and CMV-seropositive. Each CDR3 is given with its conserved first and last residue. The D gene is left open where the match is weak. Expanded clones are given a class, and other clones once, few, many or no size at all.

V gene	D gene	clone size	J gene	CDR3 protein	CDR3 DNA
TRBV7-8	TRBD1	NA	TRBJ2-2	CASSSRTGHTGELFF	TGTGCCAGCAGCTCAAGGACAGGGCACACCGGGGAGCTGTTTTTT
TRBV6-5	TRBD1	NA	TRBJ1-2	CASQQGASGYTF	TGTGCCAGCCAACAGGGGGCGTCAGGCTACACCTTC
TRBV10-1	TRBD1	few	TRBJ1-4	CASSEPRTGGKLFF	TGCGCCAGCAGTGAGCCGAGGACAGGCGGAAAACTGTTTTTT
TRBV7-2	NA	NA	TRBJ2-6	CASSLEVSGANGLTF	TGTGCCAGCAGCTTAGAGGTCTCTGGGGCCAACGGCCTGACTTTC
TRBV29-1	TRBD1	NA	TRBJ1-1	CSVNGRQGATEAFF	TGCAGCGTTAATGGTCGTCAGGGGGCAACTGAAGCTTTCTTT
TRBV15	TRBD1	NA	TRBJ1-1	CATSVTGQGAAEAFF	TGTGCCACCAGCGTAACGGGACAGGGGGCAGCTGAAGCTTTCTTT
TRBV6-5	NA	few	TRBJ2-7	CASSYSGGTWNEQYF	TGTGCCAGCAGTTACTCCGGGGGTACTTGGAACGAGCAGTACTTC
TRBV7-8	NA	NA	TRBJ1-3	CASSLPALGGNTIYF	TGTGCCAGCAGCTTACCGGCCCTGGGCGGAAACACCATATATTTT
TRBV19	TRBD1	NA	TRBJ2-1	CASTRTGSYNEQFF	TGTGCCAGTACCCGGACAGGGTCCTACAATGAGCAGTTCTTC
TRBV2	TRBD1	NA	TRBJ2-7	CASRAGGSSYEQYF	TGTGCCAGCAGGGCAGGGGGCAGCTCCTACGAGCAGTACTTC
TRBV7-9	TRBD1	NA	TRBJ2-7	CASSRDRGNEQYF	TGTGCCAGCAGCCGGGACAGGGGGAACGAGCAGTACTTC